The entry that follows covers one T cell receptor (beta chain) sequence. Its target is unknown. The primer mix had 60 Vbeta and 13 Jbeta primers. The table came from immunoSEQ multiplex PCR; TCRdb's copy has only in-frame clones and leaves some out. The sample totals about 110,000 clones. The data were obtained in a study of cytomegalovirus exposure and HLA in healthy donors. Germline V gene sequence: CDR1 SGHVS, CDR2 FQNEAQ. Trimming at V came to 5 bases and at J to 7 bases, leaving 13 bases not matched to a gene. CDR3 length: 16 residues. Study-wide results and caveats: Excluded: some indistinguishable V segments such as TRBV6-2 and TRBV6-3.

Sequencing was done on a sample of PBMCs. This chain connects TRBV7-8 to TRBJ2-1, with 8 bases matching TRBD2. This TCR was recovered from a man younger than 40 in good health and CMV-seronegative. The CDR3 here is CASSRSGGRSRNEQFF. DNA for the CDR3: TGTGCCAGCAGCAGGAGCGGGGGCCGGTCTCGTAATGAGCAGTTCTTC.